These 21 T cell receptor beta chains were sequenced from one sample in a study of T cell responses to AZD1222 COVID-19 vaccine. Here immunoSEQ multiplex PCR was the method, and the copy in TCRdb shows in-frame clones only, minus some. This sample has roughly 120,000 clones, with 88% found just once. Sequencing used peripheral blood, obtained on day 0 of MenACWY control vaccination. Receptor source: an adult in good health.

For this clone: One end of the junction is discordant with germline, which a read error may explain. The V call is TRBV7-7, the J call TRBJ2-2; D might be TRBD1 (6 bases). The CDR3 length is 15 residues. CDR1 and CDR2 (germline): SSHAT, FNYEAQ (reference sequence). In DNA form, the CDR3 reads TGTGCTAGCAGCTTCACCGGCAGGGGCACCGGGGAGCTGTTTTTT. Its translation is CASSFTGRGTGELFF.

V gene TRBV4-1 combines with J gene TRBJ2-7; D call uncertain. V was shortened by 0 bases and J by 4 bases, with 10 bases between the two germline ends. This CDR3 spans 14 amino acids. CDR1 is MGHRA and CDR2 is YSYEKL in the germline V gene. The CDR3 bases are TGCGCCAGCAGCCAAGATCCCCAAAATTACGAGCAGTACTTC. As protein: CASSQDPQNYEQYF.

This clone was seen a single time. The genes are TRBV5-4 and TRBJ2-2; 7 positions agree with TRBD1. The CDR3 loop spans 14 amino acids. V trimming: 5 bases; J trimming: 4 bases; junction bases outside the gene matches: 5. Germline lookup yields CDR1 SGHNT and CDR2 YYREEE (reference sequence). The CDR3 coding sequence is TGTGCCAGCAGGCAGGGACAGCCCACCGGGGAGCTGTTTTTT. Its translation: CASRQGQPTGELFF. Together with reference TRBV5-4 and TRBJ2-2, the CDR3 gives the full variable domain: ETGVTQSPTHLIKTRGQQVTLRCSSQSGHNTVSWYQQALGQGPQFIFQYYREEENGRGNFPPRFSGLQFPNYSSELNVNALELDDSALYLCASRQGQPTGELFFGEGSRLTVL.

The rearrangement uses TRBV11-2 and TRBJ2-5; TRBD1 aligns across 9 bases. Looked up from germline, CDR1 is SGHAT and CDR2 is FQNNGV. The CDR3 runs 15 residues. The trim removed 5 bases at V and 5 bases at J, leaving 9 bases unmatched. The DNA for the CDR3 is TGTGCCAGCAGCCTAGGGAACAGGGGGCCGGAGACCCAGTACTTC. Translating gives CASSLGNRGPETQYF.

The chain joins TRBV7-9 to TRBJ1-5; weak D call: TRBD1 (5 bases). Germline V gene data show CDR1 as SEHNR and CDR2 as FQNEAQ (reference sequence). Trimming took 5 bases from V and 7 from J, leaving 15 bases between them. The CDR3 extends over 14 amino acids. CDR3 in DNA: TGTGCCAGCAGCCGGGACCCCCCGGGCCAGCCCCAGCATTTT. It codes for CASSRDPPGQPQHF.

This rearrangement joins TRBV9 to TRBJ2-1; 10 positions match TRBD2. Trimming at V came to 1 base and at J to 9 bases, leaving 7 bases not matched to a gene. This CDR3 is built from 15 residues. Germline CDR1 and CDR2: SGDLS and YYNGEE. CDR3: CASSVLSGRGGEQFF. As DNA, the CDR3 is TGTGCCAGCAGCGTATTGAGCGGGAGGGGTGGTGAGCAGTTCTTC. The full variable domain, its missing parts supplied by reference TRBV9 and TRBJ2-1, is DSGVTQTPKHLITATGQRVTLRCSPRSGDLSVYWYQQSLDQGLQFLIQYYNGEERAKGNILERFSAQQFPDLHSELNLSSLELGDSALYFCASSVLSGRGGEQFFGPGTRLTVL.

J is TRBJ2-1 and V is TRBV11-2; 9 positions match TRBD2. The CDR3 spans 16 residues. With V trimmed by 5 bases and J by 7 bases, 12 bases remained unmatched. Germline V gives CDR1 SGHAT, CDR2 FQNNGV. CDR3 protein: CASSAVGGRARNEQFF. The CDR3 coding sequence is TGTGCCAGCAGCGCAGTAGGCGGGAGGGCCAGGAATGAGCAGTTCTTC.

The chain carries TRBV6-5 and TRBJ2-7; 7 bases agree with TRBD2. Germline lookup yields CDR1 MNHEY and CDR2 SVGAGI. With V trimmed by 6 bases and J by 7 bases, 12 bases remained unmatched. This CDR3 spans 14 amino acids. The CDR3 DNA reads TGTGCCAGCAGCCCGCCGGGGACTACAAGTGAGCAGTACTTC. This codes for CASSPPGTTSEQYF.

The rearrangement uses TRBV9 and TRBJ1-1; D not certain. Per germline, CDR1 SGDLS and CDR2 YYNGEE. Between the trimmed V and J ends, which lost 0 bases and 1 base, there was a span of 10 bases. CDR3 length equals 15 residues. The CDR3 bases are TGTGCCAGCAGCGTAGCTACAGTAAGGAACACTGAAGCTTTCTTT. Protein product: CASSVATVRNTEAFF.

The V and J genes are TRBV21-1 and TRBJ2-7; the D call in the table, TRBD2, was not verified against the DNA. TRBV21-1 is assigned pseudogene status. The CDR3 runs 15 residues. The chain's CDR3 is CASSHPGTLIYEQYF. CDR3 DNA: TGTGCCAGCAGCCACCCCGGGACTCTAATCTACGAGCAGTACTTC.

V is TRBV6-4 and J is TRBJ1-4; D gene unclear. V lost 3 bases and J 5 bases, leaving 13 bases between the germline ends. Germline CDR1 reads MRHNA; CDR2 reads SNTAGT. CDR3 length: 15 residues. The CDR3 DNA is TGTGCCAGCAGTGAGGAGTCGGGCAGCAATGAAAAACTGTTTTTT. This sequence encodes CASSEESGSNEKLFF.

The rearrangement uses TRBV5-1 and TRBJ2-1; TRBD2 aligns across 10 bases. The CDR3 consists of 15 residues. J lost 1 base, V lost 3 bases, and 1 base had no gene match. In germline, CDR1 is SGHRS, CDR2 YFSETQ. In DNA form, the CDR3 reads TGCGCCAGCAGCTCTAGCGGGAGTTCCTACAATGAGCAGTTCTTC. Translating it yields CASSSSGSSYNEQFF.

This chain joins TRBV10-1 and TRBJ2-1; 13 nucleotides match TRBD2. Trimming cost V 3 bases and J 7 bases; bases outside gene matches: 0. Germline V CDR1 and CDR2: WNHNN, SYGVQD (reference sequence). The CDR3 covers 14 residues. CDR3 in amino acids: CASSELAGGNEQFF. In DNA, the CDR3 is TGCGCCAGCAGTGAACTAGCGGGAGGGAATGAGCAGTTCTTC.

V usage is TRBV27 and J usage is TRBJ1-6; no clear D gene. The V and J ends lost 2 bases and 0 bases respectively, with 11 bases between them. CDR3 size: 17 residues. Germline lookup yields CDR1 MNHEY and CDR2 SMNVEV (reference sequence). CDR3 nucleotide sequence: TGTGCCAGCAGTTTACTTGGCAGGAGCTCCTATAATTCACCCCTCCACTTT. As protein: CASSLLGRSSYNSPLHF.

V and J are TRBV4-2 and TRBJ2-3; D ambiguous. In germline, CDR1 is LGHNA, CDR2 YNFKEQ. Trimming pared 2 bases from V and 3 bases from J, leaving 9 bases between. The CDR3 runs to 14 residues. The CDR3 region is CASSQSLYTDTQYF. The CDR3 nucleotides are TGTGCCAGCAGCCAAAGTCTATATACAGATACGCAGTATTTT.

The CDR3 nucleotides are TGTGCCAGCAAATCCGGGACTCACTGGAATGAGCAGTTCTTC. Protein: CASKSGTHWNEQFF. This chain links TRBV28 with TRBJ2-1; D is perhaps TRBD2 (6 bases). Trimming cost V 7 bases and J 7 bases, with 17 bases left between them. Germline CDR1 MDHEN, CDR2 SYDVKM. This CDR3 spans 14 amino acids.

The V gene is TRBV11-1, the J gene TRBJ2-5, with a possible D match to TRBD1 (6 bases). CDR1 is SGHAT and CDR2 is FQDESV in the germline V gene (reference sequence). Trimming left V 5 bases short and J 0 bases short, with 10 bases between. The CDR3 runs to 14 residues. The CDR3 DNA follows: TGTGCCAGCAGCGGGGACATCTACCAAGAGACCCAGTACTTC. It translates to CASSGDIYQETQYF.

The chain links TRBV12-3 or TRBV12-4 to TRBJ2-7; D may be TRBD1 or TRBD2 (6 bases each). CDR3 length: 13 residues. V was pared by 3 bases and J by 4 bases, with 10 bases between. As DNA, the CDR3 is TGTGCCAGCAGTTTTGGGGGGCAATACGAGCAGTACTTC. Translating it yields CASSFGGQYEQYF.

J is TRBJ1-5 and V is TRBV24-1, with unresolved D. The CDR3 has 13 amino acids. CDR1 KGHDR and CDR2 SFDVKD come from the germline V gene. Trimming took off 5 bases at V and 5 bases at J, with 9 bases between the two ends. The chain's CDR3 is CATSATVDQPQHF. The DNA of the CDR3 is TGTGCCACCAGTGCAACAGTGGATCAGCCCCAGCATTTT.

The chain recombines TRBV15 with TRBJ2-1; 7 bases agree with TRBD1. The CDR3 runs 15 residues. Per the germline V gene, CDR1 is LNHNV and CDR2 is YYDKDF (reference sequence). Trimming took 5 bases from V and 8 from J; bases not matched to a gene: 12. In DNA form, the CDR3 reads TGTGCCACCAGCCACGGGACAGCCCCTAGGGATGAGCAGTTCTTC. It specifies CATSHGTAPRDEQFF.

CDR3 DNA sequence: TGTGCCAGCAGCTCAAGAAGAGGGAAAGGAGAGACCCAGTACTTC. Translated: CASSSRRGKGETQYF. This chain links TRBV7-9 with TRBJ2-5; D is possibly TRBD2 (5 bases). Trimming pared 4 bases from V and 4 bases from J, leaving 16 bases between. Germline lookup yields CDR1 SEHNR and CDR2 FQNEAQ (reference sequence). This CDR3 has 15 amino acids.